Listed below are T cell receptor beta chains from one sample, sequenced in a study of cytomegalovirus exposure and HLA in healthy donors. TCRdb's table, derived via immunoSEQ multiplex PCR, lists solely in-frame clones and lacks some. Of around 67,000 clones detected, over 60% appear once; the ten largest clones hold about 3%. The specimen sequenced was PBMCs. The receptors stem from a woman aged 45-60 years in good health and CMV-seronegative. Both conserved end residues are trimmed from each CDR3.

j_call v_call cdr3_aa
TRBJ1-2 TRBV27 ASRMTGGGYT
TRBJ1-2 TRBV7-9 ASSLARQGKDGYT
TRBJ2-4 TRBV15 ATSRDSSTSNIQY
TRBJ2-1 TRBV5-1 ASSLFGTSGNNEQF
TRBJ2-7 TRBV19 ASSRQASYEQY
TRBJ2-1 TRBV5-1 ASSLGAGGYNEQF
TRBJ1-2 TRBV2 ASTQEGSSYGYT
TRBJ2-5 TRBV4-2 ASSHGDGQETQY
TRBJ1-6 TRBV6-5 ASSLWTGENSPLH
TRBJ1-1 TRBV5-4 ASSSGGDGNTEAF
TRBJ2-7 TRBV5-1 ASRGGQPGYEQY
TRBJ2-7 TRBV11-3 ASSRTSSSYEQY
TRBJ1-1 TRBV7-2 ASSLGSESTEAF
TRBJ1-2 TRBV4-2 ASSGYRDKSYGYT
TRBJ2-2 TRBV4-1 ASSQRTSGVSNTGELF
TRBJ2-3 TRBV4-2 ASSQVPAGETTDTQY
TRBJ1-4 TRBV6-5 ASSSGQGGLDEKLF
TRBJ2-7 TRBV11-3 ASSEDGLAGARYEQY
TRBJ1-1 TRBV4-3 ASSQESLTEAF
TRBJ1-2 TRBV20-1 SASGADGYT
TRBJ2-7 TRBV19 ASSIAGQGIREQY
- TRBV5-6 ASSGRGASYEQY
TRBJ1-1 TRBV4-1 ASSQGKTGNTEAF
TRBJ1-1 TRBV29-1 SVDRGTNTEAF
TRBJ2-1 TRBV30 AWSPLAGGNNEQF
TRBJ2-6 TRBV7-2 ASSLGAGDAPGANVLT
TRBJ2-3 TRBV27 ASSGSGRRDTQY
TRBJ2-1 TRBV4-3 ASSQQTVYNEQF
TRBJ2-1 TRBV5-1 ASSWGTNNEQF
TRBJ2-1 TRBV9 ASSAGTRDNEQF
TRBJ1-1 TRBV9 ASSGRQGTGNENTEAF
TRBJ1-5 TRBV28 ASSRPRDRVNQPQH
TRBJ2-3 TRBV28 ASSSSSSGRADTQY
TRBJ1-2 TRBV5-6 ASSFGEGNGYT
TRBJ1-4 TRBV15 ATSRVSEKLF
TRBJ2-3 TRBV21-1 ASSHPRAAGLCTDTQY
TRBJ1-4 TRBV11-2 ASSFGTGNEKLF
TRBJ2-5 TRBV7-6 ASSTTSGRAETQY
TRBJ2-1 TRBV7-9 ASSGPRGSGNYNEQF
TRBJ2-7 TRBV7-6 ASSSGTSGAPYEQY
TRBJ2-2 TRBV5-1 ASSLAQGSTGELF
TRBJ1-2 TRBV9 ASSVDNNYGYT
TRBJ2-1 TRBV18 ASFPTLSGISYNEQF
TRBJ1-1 TRBV7-2 ASSSQADGRLGAF
TRBJ2-1 TRBV28 ASSPPGTAFNEQF
TRBJ1-1 TRBV18 ASSPQNTEAF
TRBJ1-3 TRBV6-1 ASKDRGTSGNTIY
TRBJ1-3 TRBV7-9 SSRSLLPELF
TRBJ2-2 TRBV5-1 ASSLVPGNTGELF
TRBJ1-4 TRBV12-2 ASRSRPLPSNEKLF
TRBJ1-4 TRBV5-5 ASSLAPGHATNEKLF
TRBJ2-2 TRBV9 ASSPRGGVVGNTGELF
TRBJ2-7 TRBV18 ASSPPVSYEQY
TRBJ2-2 TRBV1 TSSPSRGLATGELF
TRBJ2-7 TRBV7-3 ASSFDRSPYEQY
TRBJ1-5 TRBV5-1 ASSPGQGPHQPQH
TRBJ1-1 TRBV5-8 ASSPTRTVNTEAF
TRBJ1-4 TRBV7-9 ASSLDEKLF
TRBJ2-7 TRBV29-1 SVAGTGAYEQY